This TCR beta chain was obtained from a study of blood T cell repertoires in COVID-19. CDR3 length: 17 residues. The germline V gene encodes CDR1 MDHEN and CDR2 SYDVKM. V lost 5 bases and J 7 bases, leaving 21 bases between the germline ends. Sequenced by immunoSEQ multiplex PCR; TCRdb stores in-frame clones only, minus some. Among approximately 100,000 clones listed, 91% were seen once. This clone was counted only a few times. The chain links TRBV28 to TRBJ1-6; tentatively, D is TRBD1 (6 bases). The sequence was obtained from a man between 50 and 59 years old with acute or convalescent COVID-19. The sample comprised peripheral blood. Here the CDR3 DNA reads TGTGCCAGCAGTGGACCTCCAGGGGTGATCCGGAATTCACCCCTCCACTTT. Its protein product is CASSGPPGVIRNSPLHF.